The 31 T cell receptor beta chains below come from one sample, sequenced in a study of blood T cell repertoires in COVID-19. Assay: immunoSEQ multiplex PCR; the TCRdb copy retains only in-frame clones and omits some. The table lists 120,000 or so clones, approximately 90% of them singletons. Sequencing was done on a sample of peripheral blood. The receptor set was obtained from a woman older than 75 with acute or convalescent COVID-19.

The chain uses TRBV5-1 and TRBJ2-5; 13 nucleotides align to TRBD2. The J segment lost 4 bases and the V segment lost 2 bases, leaving 5 bases of the junction unmatched. Germline CDR1 and CDR2: SGHRS and YFSETQ. CDR3 length: 16 amino acids. The DNA of the CDR3 is TGCGCCAGCAGCTTTGTGACTAGCGGGAGGTCAGAGACCCAGTACTTC. Encoded protein: CASSFVTSGRSETQYF.

V and J are TRBV9 and TRBJ1-2; 8 bases map to TRBD1. CDR1 and CDR2 from the germline V gene are SGDLS and YYNGEE. V was pared by 3 bases and J by 1 base, with 11 bases of the junction left unmatched. The CDR3 is 17 amino acids. The CDR3 region has the DNA TGTGCCAGCAGCGGAGGGACAGGATGGGGGATTAACTATGGCTACACCTTC. Residues: CASSGGTGWGINYGYTF. Combining the CDR3 with reference TRBV9 and TRBJ1-2 gives the whole variable domain DSGVTQTPKHLITATGQRVTLRCSPRSGDLSVYWYQQSLDQGLQFLIQYYNGEERAKGNILERFSAQQFPDLHSELNLSSLELGDSALYFCASSGGTGWGINYGYTFGSGTRLTVV.

This chain uses TRBV5-1 with TRBJ1-1; D is perhaps TRBD1 (5 bases). This CDR3 comprises 13 residues. V was pared by 3 bases and J by 0 bases, with 6 bases between. Germline V gene data show CDR1 as SGHRS and CDR2 as YFSETQ. CDR3 sequence (DNA): TGCGCCAGCAGCTCAGGGATGAACACTGAAGCTTTCTTT. Protein sequence: CASSSGMNTEAFF.

This chain links TRBV2 with TRBJ1-1; tentative D call: TRBD1 (5 bases). Germline V CDR1 and CDR2: SNHLY, FYNNEI. With 5 bases removed from V and 4 bases from J, the gap between germline ends came to 17 bases. The CDR3 totals 15 residues. CDR3 protein: CASSTPGGVGTEAFF. DNA of the CDR3: TGTGCCAGCAGTACGCCTGGGGGGGTTGGCACTGAAGCTTTCTTT. Full variable domain (remainder filled in from reference TRBV2 and TRBJ1-1): EPEVTQTPSHQVTQMGQEVILRCVPISNHLYFYWYRQILGQKVEFLVSFYNNEISEKSEIFDDQFSVERPDGSNFTLKIRSTKLEDSAMYFCASSTPGGVGTEAFFGQGTRLTVV.

This clone was detected only once. The chain uses TRBV5-1 and TRBJ1-2, with a tentative D call TRBD1 (6 bases). CDR1 is SGHRS and CDR2 is YFSETQ in the germline V gene. Deletions cut 0 bases from V and 6 bases from J, with 9 bases between. The CDR3 is made up of 13 amino acids. The CDR3 DNA sequence: TGCGCCAGCAGCTTGGAGCCAGGGGATGGCTACACCTTC. Translating gives CASSLEPGDGYTF.

This chain joins TRBV3-1 (or the pseudogene TRBV3-2) and TRBJ1-4, with D possibly matching TRBD1 (5 bases). Trimming took off 3 bases at V and 10 bases at J, with 21 bases between the two ends. Germline loops: CDR1 LGHDT, CDR2 YNNKEL (reference sequence). The CDR3 runs 16 residues. The CDR3 region is CASSQPNPGLNGKLFF. CDR3 DNA sequence: TGTGCCAGCAGCCAGCCTAACCCGGGACTTAACGGAAAACTGTTTTTT.

V usage is TRBV5-4 and J usage is TRBJ2-7; 7 bases are shared with TRBD2. In germline, CDR1 is SGHNT, CDR2 YYREEE (reference sequence). V lost 4 bases to trimming and J lost 2 bases; unmatched junction nucleotides: 15. The CDR3 runs to 17 residues. CDR3 loop: CASSPGRMGGSTYEQYF. Here the CDR3 DNA reads TGTGCCAGCAGCCCGGGTAGGATGGGGGGGTCAACCTACGAGCAGTACTTC.

The chain has TRBV7-9 and TRBJ2-5; D gene uncertain. The CDR3 spans 14 residues. Germline V gives CDR1 SEHNR, CDR2 FQNEAQ (reference sequence). The germline V and J ends were trimmed by 6 bases and 4 bases, with 15 bases remaining between them. In DNA form, the CDR3 reads TGTGCCAGCAGTCCTGGTTTTGGGCGAGAGACCCAGTACTTC. Residues: CASSPGFGRETQYF.

The rearrangement uses TRBV7-9 and TRBJ2-2, with a tentative D call TRBD2 (5 bases). CDR1 SEHNR and CDR2 FQNEAQ come from the germline V gene (reference sequence). Between the trimmed V and J ends, which lost 1 base and 4 bases, there was a span of 7 bases. The CDR3 has 14 residues. CDR3 in amino acids: CASSLEGATGELFF. DNA of the CDR3: TGTGCCAGCAGCTTAGAGGGAGCCACCGGGGAGCTGTTTTTT.

The CDR3 protein is CASSPDRNTGELFF. The CDR3 DNA reads TGTGCCAGCTCACCCGACAGGAACACCGGGGAGCTGTTTTTT. The chain uses TRBV18 and TRBJ2-2; D is perhaps TRBD1 (5 bases). This CDR3 region has 14 residues. CDR1 KGHSH and CDR2 LQKENI come from the germline V gene. Trimming stripped 3 bases from V and 1 base from J, with 6 bases between.

The chain joins TRBV6-8 to TRBJ1-4; 11 bases agree with TRBD1. V dropped 9 bases and J dropped 3; count of bases not matched to a gene: 3. CDR3 length equals 14 residues. Germline assignment: CDR1 MNHGY and CDR2 SAAAGT. The CDR3 loop is CARGQGGSNEKLFF. The DNA for the CDR3 is TGTGCCAGGGGACAGGGGGGATCTAATGAAAAACTGTTTTTT.

The chain uses TRBV28 and TRBJ1-5; TRBD1 might be the D (5 bases). Trimming removed 7 bases from V and 2 bases from J, with 9 bases in between. The V gene's germline CDR1 is MDHEN and CDR2 SYDVKM. This CDR3 has 13 residues. Here the CDR3 reads CASTRVRNQPQHF. For the CDR3, the DNA is TGTGCCAGCACCAGGGTTCGCAATCAGCCCCAGCATTTT.

The V and J genes are TRBV15 and TRBJ1-2; 11 bases line up with TRBD1. The CDR3 totals 14 residues. The J segment lost 8 bases and the V segment lost 0 bases, leaving 2 bases of the junction unmatched. Germline V gene data show CDR1 as LNHNV and CDR2 as YYDKDF (reference sequence). The CDR3 DNA is TGTGCCACCAGCAGAGATCGGACAGGGGGCGGCTACACCTTC. Translation: CATSRDRTGGGYTF.

The CDR3: CASSLEQGNTEAFF. CDR3 sequence (DNA): TGTGCCAGCAGCCTCGAACAGGGGAACACTGAAGCTTTCTTT. This chain links TRBV7-9 with TRBJ1-1; TRBD1 is a possible D gene (6 bases). Germline lookup yields CDR1 SEHNR and CDR2 FQNEAQ (reference sequence). The CDR3 extends over 14 amino acids. V was trimmed by 5 bases and J by 1 base, leaving 11 bases between them.

This clone occurred once. The chain recombines TRBV18 with TRBJ1-5; D remains ambiguous. V lost 5 bases and J lost 3, with 14 bases in between. In germline, CDR1 is KGHSH, CDR2 LQKENI. The CDR3 extends over 15 amino acids. This chain's CDR3 is CASSDYGGNNQPQHF. In nucleotides, the CDR3 is TGTGCCAGCTCAGATTACGGCGGGAACAATCAGCCCCAGCATTTT.

The chain has TRBV7-9 and TRBJ2-5, with 9 bases identical to TRBD2. The CDR3 is 16 residues long. CDR1 and CDR2 (germline): SEHNR, FQNEAQ (reference sequence). The ends lost 0 bases at V and 5 bases at J; junction bases unmatched: 7. Here the CDR3 DNA reads TGTGCCAGCAGCTTAGCGAGCAGCGGGGGGAGGGAGACCCAGTACTTC. Its translation is CASSLASSGGRETQYF.

The chain joins TRBV6-2 or TRBV6-3 to TRBJ1-2, with a tentative D call TRBD1 (5 bases). V lost 6 bases, J lost 4 bases, and 9 bases lay in between. The CDR3 has 12 amino acids. CDR1 is MNHEY, CDR2 SVGEGT, per germline. The CDR3 here is CASSDRGYGYTF. For the CDR3, the DNA is TGTGCCAGCAGCGACAGAGGCTATGGCTACACCTTC.

The chain carries TRBV5-4 and TRBJ2-3; no clear D gene. Germline CDR1 is SGHNT and CDR2 is YYREEE (reference sequence). Trimming took 4 bases from V and 0 from J, leaving 12 bases between them. This CDR3 is built from 15 residues. The chain's CDR3 is CASSPDTTSTDTQYF. The CDR3 DNA is TGTGCCAGCAGCCCCGACACCACTAGCACAGATACGCAGTATTTT.

This clone was observed a few times. The chain has TRBV9 and TRBJ2-1; 7 nucleotides line up with TRBD2. CDR1 is SGDLS, CDR2 YYNGEE, per germline. V lost 3 bases to trimming and J lost 0 bases; unmatched junction nucleotides: 18. This CDR3 contains 20 residues. CDR3 coding DNA: TGTGCCAGCAGCGCCGGGATACTAGCGAGATCCTCAAGCTCCTACAATGAGCAGTTCTTC. Its translation is CASSAGILARSSSSYNEQFF.

The chain employs TRBV19 and TRBJ1-2; 7 bases map to TRBD1. Trimming at V came to 2 bases and at J to 9 bases, leaving 9 bases not matched to a gene. In germline, CDR1 is LNHDA, CDR2 SQIVND (reference sequence). The CDR3 totals 14 residues. The CDR3 protein is CASSIRPDRTRYTF. CDR3 bases: TGTGCCAGTAGTATACGCCCGGACAGGACACGCTACACCTTC. The whole variable domain, filled in from reference TRBV19 and TRBJ1-2, reads DGGITQSPKYLFRKEGQNVTLSCEQNLNHDAMYWYRQDPGQGLRLIYYSQIVNDFQKGDIAEGYSVSREKKESFPLTVTSAQKNPTAFYLCASSIRPDRTRYTFGSGTRLTVV.

The V gene is TRBV7-2, the J gene TRBJ2-7; a weak D match, TRBD2 (7 bases). CDR1 and CDR2 from the germline V gene are SGHTA and FQGNSA. This CDR3 has 13 amino acids. V dropped 0 bases and J dropped 9 bases, with 12 bases sitting between them. In nucleotides, the CDR3 is TGTGCCAGCAGCTTAGCGGGGGGGCGAGGGCAGTACTTC. Its translation: CASSLAGGRGQYF.

This chain uses TRBV6-2 or TRBV6-3 with TRBJ1-5; D might be TRBD1 (5 bases). This CDR3 region has 18 residues. V gave up 2 bases and J gave up 0 bases, with 17 bases separating them. CDR1 is MNHEY and CDR2 is SVGEGT in the germline V gene. The CDR3 DNA sequence: TGTGCCAGCAGTTACGGGGGAGGGAGAGGGTATAGCAATCAGCCCCAGCATTTT. This sequence encodes CASSYGGGRGYSNQPQHF.

V and J are TRBV7-2 and TRBJ2-5, with D possibly being TRBD1 (5 bases). CDR3 length equals 14 residues. V was cut by 7 bases and J by 0 bases, with 12 bases left in between. CDR1 SGHTA and CDR2 FQGNSA come from the germline V gene. The CDR3 DNA is TGTGCCAGCACCCACGACAGCCACCAAGAGACCCAGTACTTC. Its translation is CASTHDSHQETQYF.

V gene TRBV9 combines with J gene TRBJ1-1; no definite D call. Germline V gene sequence: CDR1 SGDLS, CDR2 YYNGEE. V lost 0 bases and J 0 bases, leaving 12 bases between the germline ends. The CDR3 runs 16 residues. The CDR3 here is CASSVGIDGVNTEAFF. Here the CDR3 DNA reads TGTGCCAGCAGCGTAGGGATTGACGGAGTGAACACTGAAGCTTTCTTT.

The CDR3 DNA sequence: TGTGCCAGCCAGGACATGAAAGGCTACACCTTC. This translates into CASQDMKGYTF. The chain has TRBV6-5 and TRBJ1-2, with D tentatively TRBD1 (5 bases). The germline V gene has CDR1 MNHEY and CDR2 SVGAGI. The CDR3 sequence is 11 residues long. V gave up 8 bases and J gave up 8 bases, with 12 bases separating them.

The J gene is TRBJ1-5, the V gene TRBV28; 7 bases are shared with TRBD1. Trimming cost V 6 bases and J 3 bases; bases outside gene matches: 11. The CDR3 sequence is 16 residues long. Germline loops: CDR1 MDHEN, CDR2 SYDVKM. CDR3 in amino acids: CASRGAGTANNQPQHF. DNA of the CDR3: TGTGCCAGCAGGGGCGCCGGGACAGCTAACAATCAGCCCCAGCATTTT.

J is TRBJ1-1 and V is TRBV2; unclear D gene. There are 12 residues in the CDR3. From germline, CDR1 is SNHLY and CDR2 FYNNEI. Trimming stripped 11 bases from V and 3 bases from J, with 13 bases between. The CDR3 sequence: CASRAGYTEAFF. CDR3 sequence (DNA): TGTGCCTCCCGGGCGGGGTACACTGAAGCTTTCTTT.

The chain is built from TRBV28 and TRBJ2-3, with D hard to call. Trimming took off 6 bases at V and 5 bases at J, with 9 bases between the two ends. This CDR3 has 12 amino acids. Germline-derived CDR1 and CDR2 are MDHEN and SYDVKM. CDR3 in amino acids: CASSYTVDTQYF. The CDR3 nucleotides read TGTGCCAGCAGCTATACGGTAGATACGCAGTATTTT.

The chain couples TRBV24-1 to TRBJ2-5; 12 bases fit TRBD2. Germline CDR1 reads KGHDR; CDR2 reads SFDVKD. V was clipped by 3 bases and J by 1 base; unmatched bases: 2. The CDR3 runs to 16 residues. In DNA, the CDR3 is TGTGCCACCAGTGATCGACTAGCGGGAGCCCAAGAGACCCAGTACTTC. Translating it yields CATSDRLAGAQETQYF.

J is TRBJ2-7 and V is TRBV10-2, with TRBD1 matching 9 bases. CDR1 and CDR2 from the germline V gene are WSHSY and SAAADI. This CDR3 region has 14 residues. J lost 1 base, V lost 6 bases, and 4 bases had no gene match. The CDR3 bases are TGCGCCAGCAGAAAACAGGGGGCTTCCTACGAGCAGTACTTC. Protein product: CASRKQGASYEQYF.

The gene calls are TRBV19 and TRBJ2-7; 14 bases align to TRBD2. The CDR3 contains 18 residues. J lost 5 bases, V lost 4 bases, and 13 bases had no gene match. The germline V gene encodes CDR1 LNHDA and CDR2 SQIVND (reference sequence). The CDR3, as DNA: TGTGCCAGTAGTACGGTGAGACTAGCGGGGGGGATTACAAACGAGCAGTACTTC. It yields the protein CASSTVRLAGGITNEQYF. Filled out from reference TRBV19 and TRBJ2-7, the complete variable domain reads DGGITQSPKYLFRKEGQNVTLSCEQNLNHDAMYWYRQDPGQGLRLIYYSQIVNDFQKGDIAEGYSVSREKKESFPLTVTSAQKNPTAFYLCASSTVRLAGGITNEQYFGPGTRLTVT.